Detailed here is one T cell receptor (beta chain). What it binds is unknown. Time point defined: pretreatment peripheral blood. Synthetic TCR analog templates were spiked into all PCRs individually. TCRdb keeps only in-frame clones here, not all; method: immunoSEQ multiplex PCR. The profile shows approximately 47,000 clones, around four fifths of them singletons. This sample was included in a study of PD-L1 blockade in urothelial cancer. Overall study findings and caveats: By 3 weeks, tumor-associated blood clones had expanded more in durable-benefit patients.

The V gene's germline CDR1 is SGHTA and CDR2 FQGTGA. The V segment lost 3 bases and the J segment 3 bases; nucleotides outside the gene matches: 2. This CDR3 has 15 amino acids. The receptor's source is a man aged 50 or older with urothelial cancer. Material: PBMCs, obtained around atezolizumab (anti-PD-L1) treatment. The chain joins TRBV7-3 to TRBJ2-3, with 11 nucleotides matching TRBD2. This CDR3 reads CASSFSGRGTDTQYF. In DNA, the CDR3 is TGTGCCAGCAGCTTTAGCGGGAGGGGTACAGATACGCAGTATTTT.